The sequence of this TCR beta chain was determined in a study of blood T cells in healthy people across ages. RNA extraction gave at least 5.5 micrograms of total RNA per sample. CDR1 is MDHEN and CDR2 is SYDVKM in the germline V gene. The CDR3 is 14 residues long. Next came a second PCR, run for about 7 to 12 cycles, which used a sample-barcoded 5' primer along with a J-beta primer mix. The template-switch adaptor, which had 12 random nucleotides, put a tag on each cDNA molecule. Via MiXCR, TCRdb re-called the 5' RACE reads, giving one row per CDR3 protein. In the table there are around 500,000 distinct CDR3 sequences, about 28% of which are singletons. This clonotype was counted only a few times. These data are also associated with another study on T cells of mothers and their children. As that study records: In cDNA synthesis, all of the extracted RNA was used at approximately 1.5 ug per 15 ul. There was no detection of any persistent microchimeric T cell clones.

The TCR originated in a boy aged 2 to 10 in good health. V is TRBV28 and J is TRBJ2-1; 10 bases are shared with TRBD2. The sequencing sample was made of blood. CDR3 coding DNA: TGTGCATCTTGGAGCGGGAGGGCGCGGAATGAGCAGTTCTTC. It encodes CASWSGRARNEQFF.